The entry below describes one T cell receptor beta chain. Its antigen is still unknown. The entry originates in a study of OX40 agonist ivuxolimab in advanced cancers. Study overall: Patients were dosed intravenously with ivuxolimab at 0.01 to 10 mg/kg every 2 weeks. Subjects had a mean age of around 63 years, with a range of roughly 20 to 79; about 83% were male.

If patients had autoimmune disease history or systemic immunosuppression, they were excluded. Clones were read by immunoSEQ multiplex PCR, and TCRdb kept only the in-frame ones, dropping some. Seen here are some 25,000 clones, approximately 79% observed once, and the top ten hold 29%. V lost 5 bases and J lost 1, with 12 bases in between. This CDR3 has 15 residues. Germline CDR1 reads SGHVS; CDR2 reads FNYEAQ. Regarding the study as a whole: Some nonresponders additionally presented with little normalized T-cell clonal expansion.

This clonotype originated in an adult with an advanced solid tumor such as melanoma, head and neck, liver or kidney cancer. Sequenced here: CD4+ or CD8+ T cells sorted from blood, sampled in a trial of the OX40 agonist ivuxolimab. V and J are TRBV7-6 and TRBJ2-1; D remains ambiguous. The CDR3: CASSQVGASYNEQFF. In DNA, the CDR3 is TGTGCCAGCAGCCAGGTTGGCGCGTCCTACAATGAGCAGTTCTTC. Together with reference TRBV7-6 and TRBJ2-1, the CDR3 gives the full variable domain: GAGVSQSPRYKVTKRGQDVALRCDPISGHVSLYWYRQALGQGPEFLTYFNYEAQQDKSGLPNDRFSAERPEGSISTLTIQRTEQRDSAMYRCASSQVGASYNEQFFGPGTRLTVL.